These T cell receptor beta chains were read from a single sample in a study of shared clonotypes between healthy human individuals. The table came from immunoSEQ multiplex PCR; TCRdb's copy has only in-frame clones and leaves some out. The table shows some 500,000 clones, with less than 80% occurring only once. The sample taken for sequencing was PBMCs. The receptors derive from a woman in her forties in good health. Some clones in this sample may be carry-over from other donors' samples. Both conserved end residues are part of each CDR3. A D gene is named only where the DNA matches it firmly. The size entry is marked missing in some rows and otherwise reads once, few, many or a size class.

>NA|TRBV28|NA
CASSFHRGYTF
>NA|TRBV6-1|NA
CASSRSPLYEQYF
>NA|TRBV28|few
CASSVRSYEQYF
>NA|TRBV21-1|NA
CASSGTSYEQYF
>NA|TRBV5-1|NA
CASSSAAGNTEAFF
>NA|TRBV5-1|few
CASSPGEGGTEAFF
>TRBD1|TRBV5-1|NA
CASRGQGGDEQYF
>NA|TRBV7-7|few
CASSARLYQETQYF
>NA|TRBV6-6|NA
CASGANPNEQFF
>NA|TRBV7-6|NA
CASSPLDTGKTGELFF
>NA|TRBV7-3|NA
CASSPNRRSYGYTF
>NA|TRBV2|NA
CASRDQQETQYF
>NA|TRBV7-9|NA
CASSLGEYNEQFF
>TRBD2|TRBV6-5|NA
CASSGLASYEQYF
>NA|TRBV18|NA
CASSPGGNQPQHF
>TRBD2|TRBV6-1|NA
CASSEQGLAVNEQFF
>TRBD2|TRBV7-3|NA
CASSKVAGGPDEQFF
>NA|TRBV5-4|NA
CASSPVSTDTQYF
>TRBD1|TRBV7-3|NA
CASSSGTGGGTEAFF
>NA|TRBV7-8|NA
CASSLVRGPNSAQHF
>NA|TRBV19|few
CASSPLLRGNVETQYF
>TRBD2|TRBV9|NA
CASSKAGGPETQYF
>NA|TRBV9|NA
CASSVDGMNTEAFF
>TRBD2|TRBV7-3|NA
CASSPGGLAGFNEQFF